Given below is one T cell receptor (beta chain) in context. Its specificity is not known. Clones were sequenced by immunoSEQ multiplex PCR, and TCRdb holds only the in-frame ones, with some missing. The repertoire holds about 33,000 clones, with about 90% as singletons. This record belongs to a study of T cells in tuberculosis. Study details: PBMC were archived before or within 7 days of starting treatment.

Overall study results and limits: The TCR-beta difference was not significant; alpha differences partly reflected length. GMM-specific TCRs were nearer to active tuberculosis alpha repertoires, suggesting expansion.

This CDR3 is built from 16 residues. From germline, CDR1 is SNHLY and CDR2 FYNNEI. V lost 5 bases and J 0 bases, leaving 14 bases between the germline ends. Time point given: new active TB diagnosis, blood taken before or within 7 days of starting treatment. Active tuberculosis patients were new diagnoses, HIV-seronegative, South African, and aged 18 years or older. The gene calls are TRBV2 and TRBJ2-4, with a possible D match to TRBD1 (6 bases). Material: PBMCs, obtained at tuberculosis diagnosis. This receptor was identified in an adult with tuberculosis. DNA of the CDR3: TGTGCCAGCAGTCAAGACAGGTCACTAGCCAAAAACATTCAGTACTTC. As protein: CASSQDRSLAKNIQYF.